This T cell receptor beta chain was recorded in a study of tumor and adjacent non-tumor tissue in lung cancer. The library came from three nested PCR rounds adapted from ARM-PCR protocols. TCRdb reprocessed the multiplex PCR reads with MiXCR, giving one entry per CDR3 protein. The sample lists 90,000 to 120,000 distinct CDR3 sequences, approximately 60% occurring once. Notes on this clonotype: At one of its ends the junction is not consistent with the germline gene, which may arise from a read error.

From germline, CDR1 is MNHEY and CDR2 SVGEGT. The CDR3 totals 11 residues. RNA was extracted from bulk tissue without any cell sorting. Distant lung tissue was collected more than 3 cm away from the tumor edge. Between August and November 2014, newly diagnosed, chemotherapy-naive lung cancer patients underwent thoracic surgery in China. The sequence was obtained from a man under 40 with non-small cell lung cancer. The chain uses TRBV6-2 or TRBV6-3 and TRBJ2-1; maybe TRBD2 (5 bases). The sequencing sample was made of distant non-tumor lung tissue. The CDR3 reads CACGVGVERFF. CDR3 bases: TGTGCCTGCGGCGTCGGGGTCGAGCGGTTCTTC.